This T cell receptor (beta chain) was recovered during a study of T cell repertoires in cytomegalovirus infection. This clonotype has only a few counts. What it binds is not known. TCRdb itself ran the reads through MiXCR, one entry per CDR3 protein. The sample carries hundreds of thousands of distinct CDR3 sequences, about 33% recorded once. V was clipped by 5 bases and J by 8 bases, with 13 bases between them. The CDR3 is 14 amino acids. Germline V gene data show CDR1 as SGHTA and CDR2 as FQGNSA. The rearrangement links TRBV7-2 to TRBJ1-6; no definite D call. The TCR comes from a human donor in good health (CMV status not recorded). Some clones in this sample may be carry-over from other donors' samples. This sample comprised cultured PBMCs, obtained from culture after CMV antigen stimulation. The CDR3 bases are TGTGCCAGCAGCCCCGGGAGGGCTGATTCACCCCTCCACTTT. Encoded protein: CASSPGRADSPLHF.